Following are 11 T cell receptor beta chains from one sample sequenced in a study of cytomegalovirus exposure and HLA in healthy donors. Generated by immunoSEQ multiplex PCR, the TCRdb table keeps only in-frame clones and is missing some. The sample consists of 120,000 or so clones, about 88% of them appearing once. The sequenced sample consisted of PBMCs. The receptors were sampled from a man between 18 and 35 years old in good health and CMV-seropositive.

The chain carries TRBV27 and TRBJ2-7, with D unclear. Trimming left V 7 bases short and J 4 bases short, with 14 bases between. The CDR3 totals 13 residues. Looked up from germline, CDR1 is MNHEY and CDR2 is SMNVEV (reference sequence). CDR3 nucleotides: TGTGCCAGCACCCTATCCCCCGGTTACGAGCAGTACTTC. It yields the protein CASTLSPGYEQYF.

This rearrangement joins TRBV4-1 to TRBJ2-1, with D tentatively TRBD1 (5 bases). The CDR3 runs 16 residues. The germline V gene encodes CDR1 MGHRA and CDR2 YSYEKL. Trimming stripped 0 bases from V and 6 bases from J, with 15 bases between. The CDR3 here is CASSQDLEQGCNEQFF. CDR3 DNA: TGCGCCAGCAGCCAAGATCTCGAGCAGGGTTGCAATGAGCAGTTCTTC.

The genes are TRBV5-4 and TRBJ1-1; D perhaps matches TRBD1 (6 bases). The CDR3 is 15 amino acids. CDR1 and CDR2 (germline): SGHNT, YYREEE (reference sequence). The V gene lost 0 bases and the J gene lost 7 bases, with 16 bases spanning the gap. Here the CDR3 reads CASSLVQGHQDEAFF. The DNA of the CDR3 is TGTGCCAGCAGCTTGGTGCAGGGGCACCAGGATGAAGCTTTCTTT. Variable domain in full (rest from reference TRBV5-4 and TRBJ1-1): ETGVTQSPTHLIKTRGQQVTLRCSSQSGHNTVSWYQQALGQGPQFIFQYYREEENGRGNFPPRFSGLQFPNYSSELNVNALELDDSALYLCASSLVQGHQDEAFFGQGTRLTVV.

The sample holds a few counts of this clone. V gene TRBV15 combines with J gene TRBJ2-5, with 8 bases that match TRBD1. CDR1 is LNHNV and CDR2 is YYDKDF in the germline V gene (reference sequence). The V segment lost 5 bases and the J segment 4 bases; nucleotides outside the gene matches: 9. The CDR3 length is 15 residues. As DNA, the CDR3 is TGTGCCACCAGCGTCCAGGGGGCCCCTTCAGAGACCCAGTACTTC. Amino acids: CATSVQGAPSETQYF. The complete variable domain, with remaining parts taken from reference TRBV15 and TRBJ2-5, reads DAMVIQNPRYQVTQFGKPVTLSCSQTLNHNVMYWYQQKSSQAPKLLFHYYDKDFNNEADTPDNFQSRRPNTSFCFLDIRSPGLGDTAMYLCATSVQGAPSETQYFGPGTRLLVL.

This chain connects TRBV5-4 to TRBJ1-2; 8 nucleotides match TRBD1. CDR1 and CDR2 from the germline V gene are SGHNT and YYREEE (reference sequence). Trimming removed 4 bases from V and 3 bases from J; junction bases left unmatched: 8. This CDR3 is built from 15 residues. CDR3 sequence reads: CASSGRTGSDYGYTF. Written as DNA, the CDR3 is TGTGCCAGCAGCGGCCGGACAGGGAGCGACTATGGCTACACCTTC.

The chain couples TRBV6-1 to TRBJ1-1; 10 nucleotides line up with TRBD1. CDR1 MNHNS and CDR2 SASEGT come from the germline V gene. V gave up 4 bases and J gave up 1 base; unmatched junction bases: 9. The length of the CDR3 is 17 residues. The CDR3 reads CASSVIWDRGKNTEAFF. As DNA, the CDR3 is TGTGCCAGCAGTGTCATTTGGGACAGGGGAAAGAACACTGAAGCTTTCTTT.

This clone was counted only a few times. The chain is built from TRBV6-1 and TRBJ2-1; tentatively, D is TRBD1 (6 bases). V shed 0 bases and J shed 6 bases, with 12 bases lying between them. Germline V lookup: CDR1 MNHNS, CDR2 SASEGT. The CDR3 is 15 amino acids. CDR3 bases: TGTGCCAGCAGTGAAGCGATACAGGGTGGCAATGAGCAGTTCTTC. This encodes CASSEAIQGGNEQFF.

The chain is built from TRBV5-8 and TRBJ1-1; a possible D gene is TRBD1 (5 bases). The length of the CDR3 is 15 residues. V was trimmed by 1 base and J by 4 bases, leaving 14 bases between them. Per germline, CDR1 SGHTS and CDR2 YDEGEE. The DNA for the CDR3 is TGTGCCAGCAGCTTGCGGGGCGGGGGACTCACTGAAGCTTTCTTT. Encoded protein: CASSLRGGGLTEAFF.

In DNA form, the CDR3 reads TGCGCCAGCAGCCCCGGGAATTCTAATGAAAAACTGTTTTTT. It encodes CASSPGNSNEKLFF. The V and J genes are TRBV4-1 and TRBJ1-4; the D is unclear. The CDR3 loop spans 14 amino acids. With 4 bases removed from V and 3 bases from J, the gap between germline ends came to 9 bases. CDR1 is MGHRA, CDR2 YSYEKL, per germline.

The rearrangement links TRBV7-8 to TRBJ2-7, with D perhaps TRBD2 (6 bases). The CDR3 spans 15 residues. Germline V gene sequence: CDR1 SGHVS, CDR2 FQNEAQ. V was pared by 2 bases and J by 2 bases, with 13 bases between. DNA for the CDR3: TGTGCCAGCAGCTTATACGGCCGGGAGACCTACGAGCAGTACTTC. This encodes CASSLYGRETYEQYF.

This clone was counted a few times. The rearrangement uses TRBV4-1 and TRBJ1-6; the match to TRBD1 covers 7 bases. The CDR3 runs to 15 residues. V lost 3 bases to trimming and J lost 5 bases; unmatched junction nucleotides: 4. Germline lookup yields CDR1 MGHRA and CDR2 YSYEKL. The CDR3 nucleotides read TGCGCCAGCAGCCACTACGGGACAGATAATTCACCCCTCCACTTT. Translation: CASSHYGTDNSPLHF.